This paragraph covers one T cell receptor (beta chain) sequence. As yet, its antigen is unknown. This specimen belongs to a study of blood T cells in healthy people across ages. This CDR3 has 15 residues. Trimming cost V 7 bases and J 1 base; bases outside gene matches: 8. Looked up from germline, CDR1 is SQVTM and CDR2 is ANQGSEA. The extraction recovered at least 5.5 micrograms of total RNA per sample. Overall study results and limits: Older age coincided with a roughly linear decline in TCR beta diversity per million T cells. The study lacked donor CMV status, which possibly confounded expanded clonotype changes.

Using a J-beta primer mix together with a sample-barcoded 5' primer, a second PCR was run for about 6 to 12 cycles. Researchers report that a template-switch adaptor with 12 random nucleotides tagged each cDNA molecule. MiXCR was run by TCRdb on the 5' RACE reads, yielding one entry per CDR3 protein. The sample consists of 550,000 to 600,000 distinct CDR3 sequences, more than 45% of them appearing once. The sample comprised blood. This clonotype was sampled from a man older than 75 in good health. The chain has TRBV29-1 and TRBJ2-2, with TRBD1 matching over 8 bases. The CDR3 sequence is CSGGTGTGNTGELFF. The CDR3 region has the DNA TGCAGCGGGGGAACCGGGACAGGGAACACCGGGGAGCTGTTTTTT.